Listed here is a single T cell receptor beta chain. This entry belongs to a study of blood T cell repertoires in COVID-19. Looking at the study overall: Sample material is recorded as cDNA or gDNA derived from T cells, B-cell-depleted T cells, or PBMCs.

Participants reported their clinical history, and cohort assignment relied on those reports. Donors in Cohort 3 counted as recovered after two negative PCRs, clearance, or symptom resolution. Method: immunoSEQ multiplex PCR; TCRdb's copy keeps in-frame clones and lacks some. The sample shows just over 350,000 clones, about 88% of them seen only once. The sequencing input was PBMCs or T cells enriched from blood (not recorded which). This receptor was taken from a woman aged 25 to 39 who had recovered from COVID-19.

In DNA form, the CDR3 reads TGTGCCAGCAACCGCAGGGTTACCACTGAAGCTTTCTTT. This sequence encodes CASNRRVTTEAFF. The chain links TRBV5-8 to TRBJ1-1; D may be TRBD1 (5 bases). The CDR3 has 13 amino acids. Trimming pared 6 bases from V and 4 bases from J, leaving 13 bases between. Germline CDR1 reads SGHTS; CDR2 reads YDEGEE.